The rows below give T cell receptor beta chains drawn from one sample of a study of T cell repertoires in cytomegalovirus infection. Their antigens remain unidentified. TCRdb re-analysed the reads in MiXCR, keeping a single row per CDR3 protein. The table records around 70,000 distinct CDR3 sequences, about 26% of them present only once. The sequences come from CD8+ T cells from cultured PBMCs, collected from culture after CMV antigen stimulation. The receptors were sampled from a human donor in good health (CMV status not recorded). Some clones in this sample may be carry-over from other donors' samples. The CDR3 runs from the conserved cysteine through the conserved F or W. Each record gives: clone size, D gene, V gene, J gene, CDR3 protein, CDR3 DNA. A D gene is named only where the DNA matches it firmly. Rows may omit the clone size; those that give it use once, few, many or a size class.

clone size: .; D gene: .; V gene: TRBV19; J gene: TRBJ2-2; CDR3 protein: CAIRDKNTGELFF; CDR3 DNA: TGTGCCATCCGGGACAAGAACACCGGGGAGCTGTTTTTT
clone size: .; D gene: .; V gene: TRBV6-2/TRBV6-3; J gene: TRBJ2-1; CDR3 protein: CASSSFPRRSEQFF; CDR3 DNA: TGTGCCAGCAGTTCTTTTCCTAGGAGGTCGGAGCAGTTCTTC
clone size: few; D gene: .; V gene: TRBV28; J gene: TRBJ1-3; CDR3 protein: CASRVPGGGSGNTIYF; CDR3 DNA: TGTGCCAGCAGGGTCCCTGGGGGGGGCTCTGGAAACACCATATATTTT
clone size: .; D gene: TRBD1; V gene: TRBV19; J gene: TRBJ2-7; CDR3 protein: CASSSRTGNSYEQYF; CDR3 DNA: TGTGCCAGTAGTTCCCGGACAGGAAATTCCTACGAGCAGTACTTC
clone size: .; D gene: .; V gene: TRBV2; J gene: TRBJ2-2; CDR3 protein: CASSRGPPKNTGELFF; CDR3 DNA: TGTGCCAGCAGTAGGGGACCCCCGAAGAACACCGGGGAGCTGTTTTTT
clone size: .; D gene: .; V gene: TRBV29-1; J gene: TRBJ2-7; CDR3 protein: CSVEPVPYEQYF; CDR3 DNA: TGCAGCGTTGAGCCGGTCCCTTACGAGCAGTACTTC
clone size: .; D gene: TRBD1; V gene: TRBV18; J gene: TRBJ1-2; CDR3 protein: CASSSQGQVDGYTF; CDR3 DNA: TGTGCCAGCTCATCCCAGGGACAGGTGGATGGCTACACCTTC
clone size: .; D gene: .; V gene: TRBV10-3; J gene: TRBJ2-1; CDR3 protein: CAIKPGLDFNEQFF; CDR3 DNA: TGTGCCATCAAACCGGGACTGGATTTCAATGAGCAGTTCTTC
clone size: few; D gene: TRBD1; V gene: TRBV5-1; J gene: TRBJ1-2; CDR3 protein: CASSSPESTGTGSGYGYTF; CDR3 DNA: TGCGCCAGCAGCTCCCCTGAATCAACCGGGACAGGGAGTGGGTATGGCTACACCTTC
clone size: .; D gene: TRBD1; V gene: TRBV2; J gene: TRBJ1-1; CDR3 protein: CASSDSDRGGEAFF; CDR3 DNA: TGTGCCAGCAGTGACTCGGACAGGGGGGGTGAAGCTTTCTTT
clone size: .; D gene: .; V gene: TRBV4-3; J gene: TRBJ1-1; CDR3 protein: CASSQGDLNTEAFF; CDR3 DNA: TGCGCCAGCAGCCAAGGAGACCTGAACACTGAAGCTTTCTTT
clone size: .; D gene: TRBD1; V gene: TRBV27; J gene: TRBJ1-4; CDR3 protein: CASSFWQGANEKLFF; CDR3 DNA: TGTGCCAGCAGTTTCTGGCAGGGGGCGAACGAAAAACTGTTTTTT
clone size: .; D gene: .; V gene: TRBV28; J gene: TRBJ1-1; CDR3 protein: CASSFPSEAFF; CDR3 DNA: TGTGCCAGCAGTTTCCCATCTGAAGCTTTCTTT
clone size: many; D gene: .; V gene: TRBV11-1; J gene: TRBJ2-7; CDR3 protein: CASSSPRNREWSYEQYF; CDR3 DNA: TGTGCCAGCAGCTCCCCCCGGAACAGGGAGTGGTCCTACGAGCAGTACTTC
clone size: .; D gene: .; V gene: TRBV20-1; J gene: TRBJ2-5; CDR3 protein: CSARDPAGRKETQYF; CDR3 DNA: TGCAGTGCTAGAGATCCGGCAGGGAGGAAGGAGACCCAGTACTTC
clone size: few; D gene: TRBD1; V gene: TRBV12-3/TRBV12-4; J gene: TRBJ1-2; CDR3 protein: CASSQTGTGGFSYTF; CDR3 DNA: TGTGCCAGCAGCCAAACCGGGACAGGGGGCTTTAGCTACACCTTC
clone size: few; D gene: TRBD1; V gene: TRBV5-6; J gene: TRBJ2-6; CDR3 protein: CASSPHGTVLGGANVLTF; CDR3 DNA: TGTGCCAGCAGCCCCCACGGGACAGTCCTTGGTGGGGCCAACGTCCTGACTTTC
clone size: many; D gene: TRBD1; V gene: TRBV7-9; J gene: TRBJ1-5; CDR3 protein: CASSLGQGNQPQHF; CDR3 DNA: TGCGCCAGCAGCCTCGGACAGGGAAATCAGCCCCAGCATTTT
clone size: .; D gene: TRBD1; V gene: TRBV2; J gene: TRBJ1-5; CDR3 protein: CASRDRGDQPQHF; CDR3 DNA: TGTGCCAGCAGAGACAGGGGAGATCAGCCCCAGCATTTT
clone size: .; D gene: TRBD2; V gene: TRBV5-5; J gene: TRBJ2-1; CDR3 protein: CASRPWEREEENEQFF; CDR3 DNA: TGTGCCAGCAGGCCGTGGGAGCGGGAGGAGGAGAATGAGCAGTTCTTC
clone size: once; D gene: TRBD1; V gene: TRBV11-1; J gene: TRBJ2-4; CDR3 protein: CASSYGQGAGLYF; CDR3 DNA: TGTGCCAGCAGCTATGGACAGGGGGCGGGACTGTACTTC
clone size: many; D gene: .; V gene: TRBV7-6; J gene: TRBJ2-3; CDR3 protein: CASSGETSTDTQYF; CDR3 DNA: TGTGCCAGCAGCGGGGAGACTAGCACAGATACGCAGTATTTT
clone size: many; D gene: .; V gene: TRBV27; J gene: TRBJ2-1; CDR3 protein: CASSLSETYNEQFF; CDR3 DNA: TGTGCCAGCAGTTTATCTGAGACTTACAATGAGCAGTTCTTC
clone size: many; D gene: .; V gene: TRBV3-1; J gene: TRBJ2-1; CDR3 protein: CASSQDPPASYNEQFF; CDR3 DNA: TGTGCCAGCAGCCAAGATCCCCCTGCGTCCTACAATGAGCAGTTCTTC
clone size: .; D gene: TRBD1; V gene: TRBV5-1; J gene: TRBJ1-2; CDR3 protein: CASSLTGQVYGYTF; CDR3 DNA: TGCGCCAGCAGCTTGACAGGACAGGTCTATGGCTACACCTTC
clone size: .; D gene: .; V gene: TRBV5-5; J gene: TRBJ1-2; CDR3 protein: CASSPDINYGYTF; CDR3 DNA: TGTGCCAGCAGCCCGGACATAAACTATGGCTACACCTTC
clone size: few; D gene: .; V gene: TRBV19; J gene: TRBJ1-3; CDR3 protein: CASSIRTPDTIYF; CDR3 DNA: TGTGCCAGTAGTATCAGGACTCCTGACACCATATATTTT
clone size: .; D gene: TRBD1; V gene: TRBV25-1; J gene: TRBJ1-1; CDR3 protein: CASSVTGGDTEAFF; CDR3 DNA: TGTGCCAGCAGTGTGACAGGGGGGGACACTGAAGCTTTCTTT
clone size: .; D gene: .; V gene: TRBV4-3; J gene: TRBJ1-1; CDR3 protein: CASSQDRSITEAFF; CDR3 DNA: TGCGCCAGCAGCCAAGATCGGTCAATCACTGAAGCTTTCTTT
clone size: .; D gene: TRBD1; V gene: TRBV7-9; J gene: TRBJ1-6; CDR3 protein: CASSSGQGGSPLHF; CDR3 DNA: TGTGCCAGCAGCTCCGGACAGGGGGGTTCACCCCTCCACTTT
clone size: few; D gene: TRBD2; V gene: TRBV20-1; J gene: TRBJ2-7; CDR3 protein: CSASGTSGRGYEQYF; CDR3 DNA: TGCAGTGCCAGCGGGACTAGCGGGAGGGGGTACGAGCAGTACTTC
clone size: .; D gene: TRBD1; V gene: TRBV11-2; J gene: TRBJ2-7; CDR3 protein: CASSSGQGENYEQYF; CDR3 DNA: TGTGCCAGCAGCTCGGGACAGGGGGAAAACTACGAGCAGTACTTC
clone size: .; D gene: TRBD2; V gene: TRBV6-5; J gene: TRBJ2-7; CDR3 protein: CASSTWVSGSGEQYF; CDR3 DNA: TGTGCCAGCAGTACCTGGGTTAGCGGGAGTGGCGAGCAGTACTTC
clone size: .; D gene: .; V gene: TRBV6-2/TRBV6-3; J gene: TRBJ1-1; CDR3 protein: CASRALTGFGHTEAFF; CDR3 DNA: TGTGCCAGCAGGGCCCTTACAGGGTTTGGGCACACTGAAGCTTTCTTT
clone size: .; D gene: .; V gene: TRBV25-1; J gene: TRBJ1-3; CDR3 protein: CASSESSPDGPPGNTIYF; CDR3 DNA: TGTGCCAGCAGTGAATCGTCGCCGGACGGCCCCCCTGGAAACACCATATATTTT
clone size: many; D gene: .; V gene: TRBV7-6; J gene: TRBJ2-1; CDR3 protein: CASSLASGGSSYNEQFF; CDR3 DNA: TGTGCCAGCAGCTTAGCTAGCGGAGGTTCCTCCTACAATGAGCAGTTCTTC
clone size: many; D gene: .; V gene: TRBV20-1; J gene: TRBJ2-7; CDR3 protein: CSATRSSYEQYF; CDR3 DNA: TGCAGTGCCACGCGCTCCTCCTACGAGCAGTACTTC
clone size: .; D gene: .; V gene: TRBV14; J gene: TRBJ2-3; CDR3 protein: CASSQGEQIATQYF; CDR3 DNA: TGTGCCAGCAGCCAAGGAGAACAGATTGCGACGCAGTATTTT
clone size: few; D gene: .; V gene: TRBV4-3; J gene: TRBJ1-1; CDR3 protein: CASSQSDGTLRTEAFF; CDR3 DNA: TGCGCCAGCAGCCAGTCGGACGGCACGCTGAGGACTGAAGCTTTCTTT
clone size: .; D gene: TRBD2; V gene: TRBV10-3; J gene: TRBJ2-2; CDR3 protein: CAISESTAGVNTGELFF; CDR3 DNA: TGTGCCATCAGTGAGTCTACCGCGGGGGTAAACACCGGGGAGCTGTTTTTT
clone size: .; D gene: TRBD1; V gene: TRBV7-9; J gene: TRBJ1-6; CDR3 protein: CASSQDRVGSPLHF; CDR3 DNA: TGTGCCAGCAGCCAAGACAGGGTGGGTTCACCCCTCCACTTT
clone size: few; D gene: TRBD2; V gene: TRBV7-9; J gene: TRBJ2-7; CDR3 protein: CASSLVLAGVEQYF; CDR3 DNA: TGTGCCAGCAGCTTAGTACTAGCGGGAGTCGAGCAGTACTTC
clone size: .; D gene: .; V gene: TRBV7-6; J gene: TRBJ1-6; CDR3 protein: CASSFSNSPLHF; CDR3 DNA: TGTGCCAGCAGCTTCAGTAATTCACCCCTCCACTTT
clone size: many; D gene: TRBD1; V gene: TRBV27; J gene: TRBJ2-7; CDR3 protein: CASSPGQSYEQYF; CDR3 DNA: TGTGCCAGCAGCCCGGGACAGTCCTACGAGCAGTACTTC
clone size: .; D gene: .; V gene: TRBV7-8; J gene: TRBJ2-7; CDR3 protein: CASSPSSREGAYEQYF; CDR3 DNA: TGTGCCAGCAGCCCCTCGTCCAGGGAAGGAGCCTACGAGCAGTACTTC